The 14 T cell receptor beta chains listed next were all sequenced from one sample in a study of technical replicates of blood from a handful of donors. The table came from immunoSEQ multiplex PCR; TCRdb's copy has only in-frame clones and leaves some out. Among roughly 13,000 clones listed, 84% were seen once. The sequencing input was PBMCs. The receptors derive from a human donor in good health.

This chain links TRBV11-3 with TRBJ2-1, with D possibly being TRBD1 (6 bases). Germline V gives CDR1 SGHNT, CDR2 YENEEA. The CDR3 covers 14 residues. Trimming took off 4 bases at V and 4 bases at J, with 11 bases between the two ends. Here the CDR3 reads CASSSGTTYNEQFF. For the CDR3, the DNA is TGTGCCAGCAGCTCCGGGACAACTTACAATGAGCAGTTCTTC.

CDR3 amino acids: CASSPDRGSYEQYF. In DNA form, the CDR3 reads TGTGCCAGCAGCCCGGACAGGGGGTCCTACGAGCAGTACTTC. The chain joins TRBV7-9 to TRBJ2-7; 10 bases fit TRBD1. Trimming removed 5 bases from V and 1 base from J; junction bases left unmatched: 2. The CDR3 has 14 amino acids. Germline loops: CDR1 SEHNR, CDR2 FQNEAQ (reference sequence). The full variable domain, rest sourced from reference TRBV7-9 and TRBJ2-7, is DTGVSQNPRHKITKRGQNVTFRCDPISEHNRLYWYRQTLGQGPEFLTYFQNEAQLEKSRLLSDRFSAERPKGSFSTLEIQRTEQGDSAMYLCASSPDRGSYEQYFGPGTRLTVT.

This chain joins TRBV18 and TRBJ2-1; 12 bases agree with TRBD2. J gave up 8 bases and V 4 bases, and 9 bases lay outside the gene matches. There are 16 residues in the CDR3. In germline, CDR1 is KGHSH, CDR2 LQKENI. CDR3 bases: TGTGCCAGCTCACGAACTAGCGGGGGGTTTAGGGATGAGCAGTTCTTC. This translates into CASSRTSGGFRDEQFF. Full variable domain (missing parts from reference TRBV18 and TRBJ2-1): NAGVMQNPRHLVRRRGQEARLRCSPMKGHSHVYWYRQLPEEGLKFMVYLQKENIIDESGMPKERFSAEFPKEGPSILRIQQVVRGDSAAYFCASSRTSGGFRDEQFFGPGTRLTVL.

In its sample, this clone was seen a few times. The chain couples TRBV28 to TRBJ2-5; D is perhaps TRBD1 (7 bases). The CDR3 consists of 15 residues. The ends were cut back, 7 bases at V and 0 bases at J, with 15 bases in the middle. The germline CDR1 and CDR2 sequences are MDHEN and SYDVKM. CDR3 sequence reads: CASKEGRGYQETQYF. CDR3 in DNA: TGTGCCAGCAAGGAGGGCAGGGGGTACCAAGAGACCCAGTACTTC. The full variable domain, in which reference TRBV28 and TRBJ2-5 provide the parts outside the CDR3, is DVKVTQSSRYLVKRTGEKVFLECVQDMDHENMFWYRQDPGLGLRLIYFSYDVKMKEKGDIPEGYSVSREKKERFSLILESASTNQTSMYLCASKEGRGYQETQYFGPGTRLLVL.

The CDR3 bases are TGTGCCAGCAGCGAGGACAGACCAGGAACCCAGTACTTC. Protein sequence: CASSEDRPGTQYF. This chain connects TRBV25-1 to TRBJ2-5; weak D call: TRBD1 (6 bases). The CDR3 runs to 13 residues. Trimming removed 6 bases at V and 8 bases at J, with 16 bases between. The germline CDR1 and CDR2 sequences are MGHDK and SYGVNS.

This chain links TRBV18 with TRBJ2-7, with 11 bases that match TRBD2. Germline CDR1 KGHSH, CDR2 LQKENI. V trimming: 6 bases; J trimming: 5 bases; junction bases outside the gene matches: 9. The CDR3 runs to 15 residues. Here the CDR3 DNA reads TGTGCCAGCTCGCCGACTAGCGGGGCTCCCCACGAGCAGTACTTC. Translated: CASSPTSGAPHEQYF.

The CDR3 spells CASSPPSSSYEQYF. CDR3 in DNA: TGTGCCAGCTCACCACCGTCGAGCTCCTACGAGCAGTACTTC. The chain employs TRBV18 and TRBJ2-7, with D hard to call. Germline V CDR1 and CDR2: KGHSH, LQKENI. This CDR3 is built from 14 residues. V gave up 0 bases and J gave up 0 bases, with 6 bases separating them.

This chain connects TRBV5-1 to TRBJ2-1; 7 bases are shared with TRBD2. This CDR3 is 15 amino acids long. V shed 0 bases and J 2 bases; nucleotides not matched to a gene: 2. Germline V gives CDR1 SGHRS, CDR2 YFSETQ. The CDR3 DNA sequence: TGCGCCAGCAGCTTGGGCGGGAGTCCCTACAATGAGCAGTTCTTC. Residues: CASSLGGSPYNEQFF.

The V and J genes are TRBV5-1 and TRBJ1-2; D call uncertain. Trimming left V 3 bases short and J 0 bases short, with 9 bases between. From germline, CDR1 is SGHRS and CDR2 YFSETQ. The CDR3 sequence is 14 residues long. CDR3 bases: TGCGCCAGCAGCTCGACTTTCTCTAACTATGGCTACACCTTC. It specifies CASSSTFSNYGYTF.

This chain uses TRBV6-1 with TRBJ1-2, with D possibly matching TRBD1 (5 bases). Looked up from germline, CDR1 is MNHNS and CDR2 is SASEGT. The length of the CDR3 is 14 residues. The V and J ends lost 7 bases and 4 bases respectively, with 16 bases between them. The CDR3 spells CASTPGTFRYGYTF. The CDR3 nucleotides are TGTGCCAGCACCCCCGGGACTTTCCGCTATGGCTACACCTTC.

This chain uses TRBV27 with TRBJ2-3, with 9 positions matching TRBD2. The CDR3 is 15 residues long. CDR1 and CDR2 (germline): MNHEY, SMNVEV (reference sequence). V dropped 3 bases and J dropped 4; count of bases not matched to a gene: 5. Written as DNA, the CDR3 is TGTGCCAGCAGTTTGATGGCGGGAGGGGCAGATACGCAGTATTTT. It specifies CASSLMAGGADTQYF.

A few counts support this clone. The chain links TRBV4-2 to TRBJ2-3, with TRBD2 matching 8 bases. Per the germline V gene, CDR1 is LGHNA and CDR2 is YNFKEQ. V lost 3 bases to trimming and J lost 2 bases; unmatched junction nucleotides: 1. The CDR3 is 14 residues long. CDR3 amino acids: CASSHGGDTDTQYF. The DNA of the CDR3 is TGTGCCAGCAGCCACGGGGGGGACACAGATACGCAGTATTTT.

The genes are TRBV10-1 and TRBJ2-7; 7 bases are a match to TRBD2. Looked up from germline, CDR1 is WNHNN and CDR2 is SYGVQD (reference sequence). Trimming at V came to 1 base and at J to 7 bases, leaving 7 bases not matched to a gene. The CDR3 covers 14 residues. CDR3 sequence: CASSEYRGSKEQYF. In DNA form, the CDR3 reads TGCGCCAGCAGTGAGTACCGCGGGAGTAAAGAGCAGTACTTC.

The chain recombines TRBV7-3 with TRBJ2-7; 9 positions agree with TRBD2. The CDR3 length is 15 residues. V shed 1 base, J shed 6 bases, and the junction held 7 bases outside the gene matches. The germline gives CDR1 SGHTA, CDR2 FQGTGA. The CDR3 DNA reads as TGTGCCAGCAGCTTAATGGCGGGAGGGCAAGGCGAGCAGTACTTC. The encoded protein is CASSLMAGGQGEQYF.